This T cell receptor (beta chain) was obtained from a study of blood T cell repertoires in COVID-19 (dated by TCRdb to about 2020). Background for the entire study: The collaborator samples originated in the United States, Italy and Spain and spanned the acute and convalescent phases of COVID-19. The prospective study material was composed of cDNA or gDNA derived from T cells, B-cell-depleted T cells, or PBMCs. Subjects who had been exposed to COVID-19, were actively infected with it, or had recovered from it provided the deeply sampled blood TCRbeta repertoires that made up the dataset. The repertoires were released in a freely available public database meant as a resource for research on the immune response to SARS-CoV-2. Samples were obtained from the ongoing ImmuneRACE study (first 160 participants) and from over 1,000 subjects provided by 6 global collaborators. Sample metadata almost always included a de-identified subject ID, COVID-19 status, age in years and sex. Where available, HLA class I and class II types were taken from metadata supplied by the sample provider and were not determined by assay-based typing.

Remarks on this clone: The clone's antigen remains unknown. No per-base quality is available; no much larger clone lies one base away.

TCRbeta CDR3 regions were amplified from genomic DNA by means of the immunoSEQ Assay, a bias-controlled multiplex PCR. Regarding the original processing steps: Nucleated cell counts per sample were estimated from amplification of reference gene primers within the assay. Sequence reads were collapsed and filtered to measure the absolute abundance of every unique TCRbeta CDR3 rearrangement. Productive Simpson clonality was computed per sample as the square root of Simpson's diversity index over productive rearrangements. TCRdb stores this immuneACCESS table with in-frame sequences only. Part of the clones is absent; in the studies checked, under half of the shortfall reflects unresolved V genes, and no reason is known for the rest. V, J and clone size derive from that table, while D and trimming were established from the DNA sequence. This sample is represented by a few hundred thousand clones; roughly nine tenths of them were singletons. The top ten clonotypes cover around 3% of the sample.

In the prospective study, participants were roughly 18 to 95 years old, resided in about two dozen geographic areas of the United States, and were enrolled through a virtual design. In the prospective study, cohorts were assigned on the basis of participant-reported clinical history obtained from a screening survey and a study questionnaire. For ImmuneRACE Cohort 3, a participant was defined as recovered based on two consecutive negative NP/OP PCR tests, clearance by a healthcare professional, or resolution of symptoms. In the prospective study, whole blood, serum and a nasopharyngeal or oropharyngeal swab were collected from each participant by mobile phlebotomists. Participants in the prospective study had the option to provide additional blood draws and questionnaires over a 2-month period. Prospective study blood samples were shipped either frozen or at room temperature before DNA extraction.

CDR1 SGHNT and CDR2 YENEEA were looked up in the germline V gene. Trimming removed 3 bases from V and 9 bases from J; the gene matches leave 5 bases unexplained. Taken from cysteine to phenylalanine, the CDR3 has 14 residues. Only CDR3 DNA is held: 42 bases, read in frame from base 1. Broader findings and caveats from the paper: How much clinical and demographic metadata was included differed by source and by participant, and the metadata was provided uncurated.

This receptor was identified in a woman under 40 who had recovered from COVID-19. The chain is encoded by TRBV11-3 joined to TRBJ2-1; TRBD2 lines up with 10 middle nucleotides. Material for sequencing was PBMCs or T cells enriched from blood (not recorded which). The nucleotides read TGTGCCAGCAGCTTGGCTAGCGGGAGTGTTGAGCAGTTCTTC. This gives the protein CASSLASGSVEQFF.